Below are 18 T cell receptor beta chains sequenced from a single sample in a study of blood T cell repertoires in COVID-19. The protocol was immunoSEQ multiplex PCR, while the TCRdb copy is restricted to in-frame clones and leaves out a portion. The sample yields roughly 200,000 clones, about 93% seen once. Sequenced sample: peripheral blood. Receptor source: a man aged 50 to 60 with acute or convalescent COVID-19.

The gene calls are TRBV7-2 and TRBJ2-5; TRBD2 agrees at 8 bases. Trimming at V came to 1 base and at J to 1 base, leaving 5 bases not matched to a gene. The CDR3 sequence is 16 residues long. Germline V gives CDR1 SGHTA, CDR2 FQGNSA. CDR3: CASSLVAGLSQETQYF. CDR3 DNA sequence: TGTGCCAGCAGCTTAGTAGCGGGGTTGTCCCAAGAGACCCAGTACTTC.

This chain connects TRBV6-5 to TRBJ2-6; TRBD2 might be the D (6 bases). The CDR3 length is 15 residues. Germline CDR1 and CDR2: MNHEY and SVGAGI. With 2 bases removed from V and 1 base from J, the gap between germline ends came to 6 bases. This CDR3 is CASSYGGSGANVLTF. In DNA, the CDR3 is TGTGCCAGCAGTTACGGGGGGTCTGGGGCCAACGTCCTGACTTTC.

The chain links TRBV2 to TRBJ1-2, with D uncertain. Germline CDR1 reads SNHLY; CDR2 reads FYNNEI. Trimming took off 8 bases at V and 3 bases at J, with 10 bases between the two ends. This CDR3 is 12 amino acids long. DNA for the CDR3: TGTGCCAGCCCACGGGAAGACTATGGCTACACCTTC. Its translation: CASPREDYGYTF. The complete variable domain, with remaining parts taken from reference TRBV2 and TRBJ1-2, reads EPEVTQTPSHQVTQMGQEVILRCVPISNHLYFYWYRQILGQKVEFLVSFYNNEISEKSEIFDDQFSVERPDGSNFTLKIRSTKLEDSAMYFCASPREDYGYTFGSGTRLTVV.

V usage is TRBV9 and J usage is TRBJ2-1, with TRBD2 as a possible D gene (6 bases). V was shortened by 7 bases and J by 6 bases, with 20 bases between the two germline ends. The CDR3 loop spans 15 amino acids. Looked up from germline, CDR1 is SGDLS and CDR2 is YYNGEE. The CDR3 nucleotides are TGTGCCAGCGTTCTTTGGGACTCGTCGAGCAATGAGCAGTTCTTC. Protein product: CASVLWDSSSNEQFF.

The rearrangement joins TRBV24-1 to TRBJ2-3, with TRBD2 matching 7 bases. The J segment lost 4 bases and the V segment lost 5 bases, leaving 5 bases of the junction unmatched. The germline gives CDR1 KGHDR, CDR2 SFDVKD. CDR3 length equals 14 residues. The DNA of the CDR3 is TGTGCCACCAGTGTCACGGGAGGTGCAGATACGCAGTATTTT. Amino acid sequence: CATSVTGGADTQYF.

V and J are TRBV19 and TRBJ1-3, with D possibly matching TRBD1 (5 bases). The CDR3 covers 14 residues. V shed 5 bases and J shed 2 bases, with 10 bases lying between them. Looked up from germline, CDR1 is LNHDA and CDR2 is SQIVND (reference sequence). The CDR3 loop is CASSVQGAGNTIYF. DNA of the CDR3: TGTGCCAGTAGTGTCCAGGGCGCTGGAAACACCATATATTTT. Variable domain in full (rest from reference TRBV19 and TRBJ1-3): DGGITQSPKYLFRKEGQNVTLSCEQNLNHDAMYWYRQDPGQGLRLIYYSQIVNDFQKGDIAEGYSVSREKKESFPLTVTSAQKNPTAFYLCASSVQGAGNTIYFGEGSWLTVV.

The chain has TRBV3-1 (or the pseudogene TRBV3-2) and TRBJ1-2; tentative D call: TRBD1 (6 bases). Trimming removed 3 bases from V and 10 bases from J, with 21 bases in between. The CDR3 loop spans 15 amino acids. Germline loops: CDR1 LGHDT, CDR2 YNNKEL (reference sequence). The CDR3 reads CASSHNTRDIGFYTF. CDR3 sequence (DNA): TGTGCCAGCAGCCATAATACCCGGGACATTGGTTTCTACACCTTC.

The CDR3 protein is CASSLSLSSFSTDTQYF. The CDR3 coding sequence is TGTGCCAGCAGCTTAAGTTTGTCCTCCTTTAGCACAGATACGCAGTATTTT. V usage is TRBV7-3 and J usage is TRBJ2-3; D is undetermined. Trimming shortened V by 1 base and J by 0 bases, and 14 bases separated the two germline ends. The germline gives CDR1 SGHTA, CDR2 FQGTGA. There are 17 residues in the CDR3. Using reference TRBV7-3 and TRBJ2-3 for the parts outside the CDR3, the full variable domain is GAGVSQTPSNKVTEKGKYVELRCDPISGHTALYWYRQSLGQGPEFLIYFQGTGAADDSGLPNDRFFAVRPEGSVSTLKIQRTERGDSAVYLCASSLSLSSFSTDTQYFGPGTRLTVL.

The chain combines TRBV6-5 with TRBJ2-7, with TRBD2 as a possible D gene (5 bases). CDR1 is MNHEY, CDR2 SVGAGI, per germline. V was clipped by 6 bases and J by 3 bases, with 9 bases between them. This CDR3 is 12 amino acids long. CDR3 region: CASRLVLYEQYF. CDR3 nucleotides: TGTGCCAGCAGACTAGTGCTCTACGAGCAGTACTTC.

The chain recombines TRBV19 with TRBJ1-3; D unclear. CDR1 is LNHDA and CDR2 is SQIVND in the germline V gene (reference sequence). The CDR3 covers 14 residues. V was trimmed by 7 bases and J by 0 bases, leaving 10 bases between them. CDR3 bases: TGTGCCAGTAACAGCTTCTACTCTGGAAACACCATATATTTT. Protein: CASNSFYSGNTIYF. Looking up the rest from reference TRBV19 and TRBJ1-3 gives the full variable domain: DGGITQSPKYLFRKEGQNVTLSCEQNLNHDAMYWYRQDPGQGLRLIYYSQIVNDFQKGDIAEGYSVSREKKESFPLTVTSAQKNPTAFYLCASNSFYSGNTIYFGEGSWLTVV.

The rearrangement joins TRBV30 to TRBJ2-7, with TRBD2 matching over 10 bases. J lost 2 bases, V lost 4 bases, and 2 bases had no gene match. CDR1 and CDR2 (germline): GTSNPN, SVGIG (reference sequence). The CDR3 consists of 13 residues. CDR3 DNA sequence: TGTGCCTGGAATCTAGCGGGAGCCTACGAGCAGTACTTC. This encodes CAWNLAGAYEQYF.

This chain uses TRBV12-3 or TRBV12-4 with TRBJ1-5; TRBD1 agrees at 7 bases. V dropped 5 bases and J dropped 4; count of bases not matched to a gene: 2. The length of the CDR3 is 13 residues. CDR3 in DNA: TGTGCCAGCAGTGGACAGGCAAATCAGCCCCAGCATTTT. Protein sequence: CASSGQANQPQHF.

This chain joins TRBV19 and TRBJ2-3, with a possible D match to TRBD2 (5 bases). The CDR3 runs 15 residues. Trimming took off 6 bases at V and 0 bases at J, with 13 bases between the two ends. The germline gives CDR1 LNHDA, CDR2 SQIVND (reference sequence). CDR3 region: CASRLTSMSTDTQYF. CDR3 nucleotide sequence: TGTGCCAGTAGGCTCACTAGTATGAGCACAGATACGCAGTATTTT.

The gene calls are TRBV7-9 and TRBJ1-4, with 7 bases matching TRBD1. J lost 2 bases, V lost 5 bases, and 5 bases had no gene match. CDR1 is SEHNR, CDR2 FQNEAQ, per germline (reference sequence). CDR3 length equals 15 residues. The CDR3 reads CASSQEGATNEKLFF. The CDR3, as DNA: TGTGCCAGCAGCCAGGAGGGGGCGACTAATGAAAAACTGTTTTTT.

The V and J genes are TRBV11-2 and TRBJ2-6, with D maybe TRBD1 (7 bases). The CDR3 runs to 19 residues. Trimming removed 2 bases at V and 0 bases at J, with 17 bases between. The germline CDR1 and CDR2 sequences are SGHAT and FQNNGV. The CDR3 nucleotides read TGTGCCAGCAGCTTATCGTGGAGGGGGCGAGTCTCTGGGGCCAACGTCCTGACTTTC. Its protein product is CASSLSWRGRVSGANVLTF.

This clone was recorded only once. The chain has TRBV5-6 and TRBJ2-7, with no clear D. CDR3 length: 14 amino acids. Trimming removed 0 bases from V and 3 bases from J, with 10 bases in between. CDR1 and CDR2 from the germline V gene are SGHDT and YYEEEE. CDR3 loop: CASSLVGRNYEQYF. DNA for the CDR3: TGTGCCAGCAGCTTGGTTGGCAGGAACTACGAGCAGTACTTC.

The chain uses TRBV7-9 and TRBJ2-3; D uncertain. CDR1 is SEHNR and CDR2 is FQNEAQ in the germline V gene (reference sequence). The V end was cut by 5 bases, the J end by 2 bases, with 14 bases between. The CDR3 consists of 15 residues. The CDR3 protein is CASSLSTGPTDTQYF. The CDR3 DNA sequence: TGTGCCAGCAGCCTTTCCACGGGTCCCACAGATACGCAGTATTTT. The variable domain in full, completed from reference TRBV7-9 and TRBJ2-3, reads DTGVSQNPRHKITKRGQNVTFRCDPISEHNRLYWYRQTLGQGPEFLTYFQNEAQLEKSRLLSDRFSAERPKGSFSTLEIQRTEQGDSAMYLCASSLSTGPTDTQYFGPGTRLTVL.

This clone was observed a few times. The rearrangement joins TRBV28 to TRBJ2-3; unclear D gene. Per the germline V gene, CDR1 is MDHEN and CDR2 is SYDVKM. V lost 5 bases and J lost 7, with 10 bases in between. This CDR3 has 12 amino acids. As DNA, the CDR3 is TGTGCCAGCAGTACGCAAACTAATACGCAGTATTTT. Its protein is CASSTQTNTQYF.